The present T cell receptor (beta chain) was sequenced within a study of blood T cells in healthy people across ages. The CDR3 sequence is 14 residues long. Germline V gene lookup returns CDR1 LGHNA and CDR2 YSLEER. Between the trimmed V and J ends, which lost 3 bases and 10 bases, there was a span of 18 bases. About this clonotype itself: The target antigen is unknown.

A J-beta primer mix and a sample-barcoded 5' primer were used in a second PCR of about 7 to 12 cycles. TCRdb re-analysed the 5' RACE reads in MiXCR, keeping a single row per CDR3 protein. The data contain about 1.1 million distinct CDR3 sequences, 35% to 45% of them singletons. Overall study findings and caveats: A roughly linear age-dependent decrease characterized TCR beta diversity per million T cells. In these data, TCR beta diversity tracked strongly with naive T cell percentage.

The chain recombines TRBV4-3 with TRBJ1-2, with D perhaps TRBD1 (5 bases). The origin of this receptor is a man between 18 and 29 years old in good health. The source material was blood. CDR3 amino acids: CASSHEGAFSPYTF. The CDR3 DNA is TGCGCCAGCAGCCATGAAGGGGCGTTCAGTCCCTACACCTTC.